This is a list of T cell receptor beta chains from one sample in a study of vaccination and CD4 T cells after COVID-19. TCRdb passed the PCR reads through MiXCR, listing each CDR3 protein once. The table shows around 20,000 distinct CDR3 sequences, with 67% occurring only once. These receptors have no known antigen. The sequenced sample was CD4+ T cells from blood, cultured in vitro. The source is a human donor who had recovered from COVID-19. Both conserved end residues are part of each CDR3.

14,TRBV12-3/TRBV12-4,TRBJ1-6,CASSQPDKFSPLHF
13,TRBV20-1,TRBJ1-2,CSAYKTDDAGYTF
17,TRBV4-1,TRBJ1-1,CASSQASGQGRNTEAFF
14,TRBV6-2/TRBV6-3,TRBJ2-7,CASLTAGGGYEQYF
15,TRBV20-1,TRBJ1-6,CSAREGGTGESPLHF
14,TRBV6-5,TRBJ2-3,CASSYTRGADTQYF
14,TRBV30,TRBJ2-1,CAWTAWGSRGEQFF
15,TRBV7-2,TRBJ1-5,CASSFSQGFGQPQHF
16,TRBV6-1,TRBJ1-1,CASSVITPPGGTEAFF
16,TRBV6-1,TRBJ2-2,CASRPTRRGVTGELFF
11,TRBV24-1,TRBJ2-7,CATSGGYEQYF
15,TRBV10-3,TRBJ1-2,CAISDLGGDDYGYTF
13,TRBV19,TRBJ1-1,CASSIWGLREAFF
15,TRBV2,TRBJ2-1,CASRGRQDRYNEQFF
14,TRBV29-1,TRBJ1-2,CSVDTGFFDYGYTF
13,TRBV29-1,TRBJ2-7,CSVAVTYSYEQYF
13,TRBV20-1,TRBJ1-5,CSARRDRVQPQHF
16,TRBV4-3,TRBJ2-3,CASSQRTSGSFDTQYF
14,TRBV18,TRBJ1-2,CVSSPSGRNYGYTF
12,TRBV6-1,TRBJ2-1,CASSATSGEQFF
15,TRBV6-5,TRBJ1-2,CASSSYRGESYGYTF
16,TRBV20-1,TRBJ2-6,CSAPQTAYSGANVLTF
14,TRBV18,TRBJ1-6,CASSRDRANSPLHF
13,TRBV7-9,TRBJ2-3,CASRSKGGNTQYF
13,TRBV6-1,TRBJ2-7,CASRVGQGDEQYF
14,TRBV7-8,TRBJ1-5,CASSNGTANQPQHF
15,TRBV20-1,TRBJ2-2,CSARESLRGTGELFF
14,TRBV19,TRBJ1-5,CASSRDRGIQPQHF
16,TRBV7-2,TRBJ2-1,CASSFSLTSGINEQFF
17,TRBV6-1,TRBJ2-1,CASRSGLAVNSYNEQFF
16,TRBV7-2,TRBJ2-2,CASSSGTSGRTGELFF
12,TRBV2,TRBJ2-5,CASSSAGLVQYF
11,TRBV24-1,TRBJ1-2,CATSDPNGYTF
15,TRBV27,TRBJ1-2,CASSFTGTGKGGYTF
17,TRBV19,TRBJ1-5,CATSLIWDLNSNQPQHF
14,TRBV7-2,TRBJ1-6,CASTLGSSGSPLHF
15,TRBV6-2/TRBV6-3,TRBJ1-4,CASSYVQGGHEKLFF
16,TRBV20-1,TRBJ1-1,CSARPPNPQSNTEAFF
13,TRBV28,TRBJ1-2,CASSFTGNYGYTF
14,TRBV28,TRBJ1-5,CASSPRIGNQPQHF
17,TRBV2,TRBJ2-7,CASGFDPNPLGGYEQYF
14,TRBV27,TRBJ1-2,CASSPRSGGWGYTF
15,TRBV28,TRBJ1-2,CASSSPGQGATGYTF
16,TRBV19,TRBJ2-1,CASSIVSAGVGNEQFF
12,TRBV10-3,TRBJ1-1,CAISGVFTEAFF
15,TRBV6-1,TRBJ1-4,CASSEDLQEHEKLFF
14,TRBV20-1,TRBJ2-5,CSARLAGIQETQYF
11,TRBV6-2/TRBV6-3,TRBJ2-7,CASSASYEQYF
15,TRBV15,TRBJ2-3,CATSRGRAGTDTQYF
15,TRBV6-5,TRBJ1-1,CASSYDRGENTEAFF
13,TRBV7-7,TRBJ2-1,CASSFALGNEQFF
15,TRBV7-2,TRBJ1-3,CASRPGPHSGNTIYF
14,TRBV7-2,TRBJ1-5,CASSLVGEDQPQHF
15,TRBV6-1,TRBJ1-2,CASRPDRAASYGYTF
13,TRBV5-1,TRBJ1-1,CASSPRQGLGAFF